These 4 T cell receptor beta chains were all obtained from the same sample, sequenced in a study of spatial heterogeneity in lung cancer. Time point indicated: sample taken at primary tumor resection. TCRdb fed the 5' RACE reads into MiXCR, producing one record per CDR3 protein. The sample lists more than 60,000 distinct CDR3 sequences, roughly 8% seen once, with about 6.8% in the top ten. Specimen: PBMCs, collected at surgery. Every receptor here comes from a male donor with early-stage non-small cell lung cancer.

This clonotype was seen repeatedly, ten times or more. The rearrangement joins TRBV25-1 to TRBJ2-1; the D gene is possibly TRBD1 (5 bases). Deletions cut 4 bases from V and 13 bases from J, with 17 bases between. CDR1 is MGHDK, CDR2 SYGVNS, per germline. The CDR3 is 13 residues long. The CDR3 coding sequence is TGTGCCAGCAGTGGAAGTCGACAGCTTTATCAGTTCTTC. Translated, it gives CASSGSRQLYQFF.

This clonotype was observed at least ten times. The chain has TRBV10-3 and TRBJ1-1; 7 nucleotides align to TRBD1. V gave up 7 bases and J gave up 0 bases; unmatched junction bases: 2. From germline, CDR1 is ENHRY and CDR2 SYGVKD. This CDR3 is built from 13 residues. CDR3 coding DNA: TGTGCCATCATAACAGGGGTGAACACTGAAGCTTTCTTT. It encodes CAIITGVNTEAFF.

This clonotype was detected only a few times. The chain joins TRBV20-1 to TRBJ2-1; 11 nucleotides agree with TRBD2. The CDR3 covers 15 residues. J lost 2 bases, V lost 1 base, and 1 base had no gene match. The germline V gene has CDR1 DFQATT and CDR2 SNEGSKA (reference sequence). In DNA, the CDR3 is TGCAGTGCTAGAGGTAGCGGGAGGGCCTACAATGAGCAGTTCTTC. Translated, it gives CSARGSGRAYNEQFF.

There are many counts of this clonotype. The V and J genes are TRBV12-3 or TRBV12-4 and TRBJ2-7; 14 bases are shared with TRBD2. The CDR3 spans 13 residues. Trimming cost V 7 bases and J 8 bases; bases outside gene matches: 4. The CDR3 here is CASKGTSGSQQYF. As DNA, the CDR3 is TGTGCCAGCAAGGGGACTAGCGGGAGCCAGCAGTACTTC.